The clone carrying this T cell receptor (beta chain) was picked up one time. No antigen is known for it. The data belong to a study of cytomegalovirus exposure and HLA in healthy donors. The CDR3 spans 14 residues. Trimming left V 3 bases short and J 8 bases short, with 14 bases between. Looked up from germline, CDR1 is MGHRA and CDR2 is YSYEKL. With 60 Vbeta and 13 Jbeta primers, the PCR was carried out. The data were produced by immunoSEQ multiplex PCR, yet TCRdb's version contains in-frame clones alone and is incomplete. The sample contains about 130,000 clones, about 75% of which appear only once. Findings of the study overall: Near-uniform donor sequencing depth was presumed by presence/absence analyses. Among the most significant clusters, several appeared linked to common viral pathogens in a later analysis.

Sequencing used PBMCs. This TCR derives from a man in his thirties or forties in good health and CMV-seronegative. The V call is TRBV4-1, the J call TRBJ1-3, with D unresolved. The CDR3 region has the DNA TGCGCCAGCAGCCACCTTGTTGCAGCGGACACCATATATTTT. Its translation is CASSHLVAADTIYF.